This TCR beta chain was recorded in a study of OX40 agonist ivuxolimab in advanced cancers. Across the whole study: Two patients with cutaneous melanoma and one with hepatocellular carcinoma, three in total, showed partial responses. Study outcomes and limitations: Fewer expanded clones were found on average in CD4+ than in CD8+ T cells. The investigators did not determine what antigen specificity the expanded peripheral T cells had.

V gave up 2 bases and J gave up 5 bases, with 16 bases separating them. The CDR3 consists of 15 residues. CDR1 MGHRA and CDR2 YSYEKL come from the germline V gene. About this clone: What it binds is not known.

The data were produced by immunoSEQ multiplex PCR, yet TCRdb's version contains in-frame clones alone and is incomplete. The top ten hold 0.31% of the sample, which has about 150,000 clones, around 94% seen once. V is TRBV4-1 and J is TRBJ2-7; D ambiguous. This clonotype was sampled from an adult with an advanced solid tumor such as melanoma, head and neck, liver or kidney cancer. The specimen comprised CD4+ or CD8+ T cells sorted from blood, sampled in a trial of the OX40 agonist ivuxolimab. In nucleotides, the CDR3 is TGCGCCAGCAGCCAACCCTATGCCAAGGGCGACGAGCAGTACTTC. It codes for CASSQPYAKGDEQYF.